This T cell receptor (beta chain) comes out of a study of early T cells in non-severe SARS-CoV-2 infection (dated by TCRdb to about 2021). The study in broad terms: Because TCR sequencing relied on bulk RNA taken from unsorted whole blood, pairing of alpha and beta chains was not possible. The study at large found these results: VDJdb matching was skewed toward anti-spike CD8 responses and likely underestimated virus-specific expansions, missing private and CD4 specificities.

The study was a case-control design nested within a healthcare worker cohort in London, UK, with weekly nasopharyngeal swab PCR tests and blood sampling. Healthcare workers were recruited during the week of the UK lockdown, between 23 and 31 March 2020, and followed weekly for up to about 15 weeks. This clonotype occurred many times. It lacks a known antigen. One base away there is no much larger clone; base qualities are not given. The CDR3 measures 12 amino acids from cysteine to phenylalanine. Only the CDR3 DNA is retained, 36 bases long and in frame from the first base. V was cut back by 5 bases and J by 4 bases, leaving a gap of 8 bases between them. The germline V gene (reference sequence) yields SGHAT for CDR1 and FQDESV for CDR2. Libraries came from 5' RACE. Sequencing was performed on a NextSeq 500. Unique molecular identifiers were attached to individual cDNA molecules in the TCR library protocol so that sequencing error and PCR bias could be corrected. Both TCR alpha and beta chains were sequenced, and tight co-correlation was observed between alpha and beta sequence abundances in each sample. The original methods were these. Decombinator V4 was used to annotate TCR sequences for V gene, J gene and CDR3. Expanded TCRs were defined as changing significantly between any two time points under a Poisson model with p below 0.0001. TCR abundances were normalised to the total number of TCRs sequenced per sample and expressed as counts per million. MAIT TCRs were defined by TRAV1-2 paired with TRAJ12, TRAJ20 or TRAJ33, and iNKT TCRs by TRAV10 paired with TRAJ18. VDJdb, accessed 1 November 2021, was searched for CMV, EBV and SARS-CoV-2 annotated TCRs, excluding TCRs annotated for multiple antigens. Clones were called with MiXCR by TCRdb after fastp trimmed the public reads at Q25, and only in-frame beta chains were retained. Identical CDR3 proteins give one entry, which carries the most common genes and DNA. What appears here as the V and J calls and clone size reflects TCRdb's work, not the paper's. Across this sample there are 35,000 to 40,000 distinct CDR3 sequences, with under 6.5% seen only once. Roughly 24% of the sample comes from the top ten.

Source material: whole blood. The receptor's source is an adult who was a healthcare worker with PCR-confirmed SARS-CoV-2 infection or an uninfected control (not recorded which). The receptor chain draws on TRBV11-1 and TRBJ1-2, with no confidently assigned D gene. The CDR3 protein sequence reads: CASSADVYGYTF. The nucleotide sequence reads TGTGCCAGCAGCGCCGACGTCTATGGCTACACCTTC.